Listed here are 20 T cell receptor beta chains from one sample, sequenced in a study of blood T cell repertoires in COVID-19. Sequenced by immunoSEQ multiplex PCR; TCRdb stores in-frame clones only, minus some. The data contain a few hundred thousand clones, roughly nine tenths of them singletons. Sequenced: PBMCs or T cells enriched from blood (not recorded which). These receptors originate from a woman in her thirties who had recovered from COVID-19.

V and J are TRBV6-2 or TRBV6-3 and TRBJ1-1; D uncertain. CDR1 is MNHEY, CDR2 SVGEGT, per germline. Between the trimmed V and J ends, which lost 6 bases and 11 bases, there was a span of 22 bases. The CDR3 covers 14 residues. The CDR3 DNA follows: TGTGCCAGCAGCCTCGCCGGGAGAACCTCCGGCGCTTTCTTT. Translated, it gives CASSLAGRTSGAFF.

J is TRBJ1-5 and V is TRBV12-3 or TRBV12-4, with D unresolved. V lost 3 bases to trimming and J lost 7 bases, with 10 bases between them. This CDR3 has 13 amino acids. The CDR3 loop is CASSFQVSQPQHF. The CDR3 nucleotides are TGTGCCAGCAGTTTTCAGGTTTCACAGCCCCAGCATTTT.

This chain's CDR3 is CASNNLGEGNQPQHF. The CDR3 coding sequence is TGTGCCAGCAACAACCTAGGGGAGGGCAATCAGCCCCAGCATTTT. This rearrangement joins TRBV28 to TRBJ1-5; tentatively, D is TRBD1 (5 bases). The germline V gene has CDR1 MDHEN and CDR2 SYDVKM. The CDR3 totals 15 residues. V was trimmed by 7 bases and J by 2 bases, leaving 15 bases between them.

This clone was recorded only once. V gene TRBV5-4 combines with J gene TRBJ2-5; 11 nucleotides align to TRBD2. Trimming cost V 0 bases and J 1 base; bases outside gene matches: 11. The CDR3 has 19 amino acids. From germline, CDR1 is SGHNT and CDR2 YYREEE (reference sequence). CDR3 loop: CASSLVAGLAEEPQETQYF. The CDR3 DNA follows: TGTGCCAGCAGCTTGGTCGCGGGACTAGCGGAAGAGCCCCAAGAGACCCAGTACTTC.

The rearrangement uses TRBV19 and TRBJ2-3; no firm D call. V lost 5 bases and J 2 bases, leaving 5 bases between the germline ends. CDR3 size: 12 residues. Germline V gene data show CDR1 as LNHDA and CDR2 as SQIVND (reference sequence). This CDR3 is CASSVSTDTQYF. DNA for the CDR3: TGTGCCAGTAGTGTCTCCACAGATACGCAGTATTTT.

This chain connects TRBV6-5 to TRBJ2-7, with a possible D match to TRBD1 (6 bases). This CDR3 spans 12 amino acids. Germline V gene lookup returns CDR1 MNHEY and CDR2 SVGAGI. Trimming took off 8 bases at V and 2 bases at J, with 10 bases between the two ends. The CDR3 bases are TGTGCCAGCTCCCGGGACACCTACGAGCAGTACTTC. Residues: CASSRDTYEQYF.

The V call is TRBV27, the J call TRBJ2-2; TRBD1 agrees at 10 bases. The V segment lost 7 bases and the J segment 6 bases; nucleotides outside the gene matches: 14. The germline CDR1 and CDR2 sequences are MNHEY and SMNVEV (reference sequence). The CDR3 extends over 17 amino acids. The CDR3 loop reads CASTPGWGQGIAGELFF. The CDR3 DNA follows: TGTGCCAGCACACCTGGGTGGGGACAGGGGATAGCCGGGGAGCTGTTTTTT.

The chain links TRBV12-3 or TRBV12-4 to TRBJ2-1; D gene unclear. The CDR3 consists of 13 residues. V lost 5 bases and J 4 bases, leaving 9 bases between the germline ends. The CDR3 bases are TGTGCCAGCAGTCGTGAGGTATACAATGAGCAGTTCTTC. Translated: CASSREVYNEQFF.

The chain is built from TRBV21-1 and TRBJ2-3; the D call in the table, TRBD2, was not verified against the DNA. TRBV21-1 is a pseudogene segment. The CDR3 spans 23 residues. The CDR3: CATLGCRWSPSTRPSGSTDTQYF. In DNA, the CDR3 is TGTGCCACCCTCGGTTGTCGGTGGTCTCCCTCGACTCGTCCTAGCGGGAGCACAGATACGCAGTATTTT.

CDR3 coding DNA: TGTGCCAGCAGTTTAGCAGGGGCTGGTTCACCCCTCCACTTT. Translation: CASSLAGAGSPLHF. This chain uses TRBV28 with TRBJ1-6, with TRBD1 as a possible D gene (6 bases). This CDR3 region has 14 residues. The germline V gene encodes CDR1 MDHEN and CDR2 SYDVKM. The ends were cut back, 2 bases at V and 9 bases at J, with 11 bases in the middle.

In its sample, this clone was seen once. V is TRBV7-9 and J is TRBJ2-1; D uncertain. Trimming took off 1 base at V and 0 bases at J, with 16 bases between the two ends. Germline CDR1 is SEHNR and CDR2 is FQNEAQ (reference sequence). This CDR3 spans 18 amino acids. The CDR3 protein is CASSLEVIGRSSYNEQFF. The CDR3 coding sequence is TGTGCCAGCAGCTTAGAGGTTATTGGTCGGAGCTCCTACAATGAGCAGTTCTTC.

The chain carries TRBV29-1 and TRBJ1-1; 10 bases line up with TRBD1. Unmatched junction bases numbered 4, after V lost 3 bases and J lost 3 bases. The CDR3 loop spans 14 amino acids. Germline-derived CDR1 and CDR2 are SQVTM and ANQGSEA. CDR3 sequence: CSVDGDRGHTEAFF. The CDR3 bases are TGCAGCGTTGATGGAGACAGGGGGCACACTGAAGCTTTCTTT.

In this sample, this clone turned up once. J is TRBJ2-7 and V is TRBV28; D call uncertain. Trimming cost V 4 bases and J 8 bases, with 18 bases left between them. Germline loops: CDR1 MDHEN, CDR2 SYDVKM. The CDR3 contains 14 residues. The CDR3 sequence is CASSSLPAGSQQYF. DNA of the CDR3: TGTGCCAGCAGTTCCCTCCCGGCCGGGTCGCAGCAGTACTTC.

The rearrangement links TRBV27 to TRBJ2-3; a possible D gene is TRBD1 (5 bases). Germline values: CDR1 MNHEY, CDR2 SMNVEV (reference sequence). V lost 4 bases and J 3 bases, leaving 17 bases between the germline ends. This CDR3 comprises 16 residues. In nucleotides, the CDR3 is TGTGCCAGCAGTTACTCCTCGGTCCAGGGAACAGATACGCAGTATTTT. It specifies CASSYSSVQGTDTQYF.

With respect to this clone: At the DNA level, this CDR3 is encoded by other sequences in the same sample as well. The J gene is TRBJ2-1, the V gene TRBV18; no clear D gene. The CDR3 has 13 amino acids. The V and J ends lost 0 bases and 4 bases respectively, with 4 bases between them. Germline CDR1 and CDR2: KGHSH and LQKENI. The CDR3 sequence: CASSPPSYNEQFF. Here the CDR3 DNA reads TGTGCCAGCTCACCACCGTCTTACAATGAGCAGTTCTTC.

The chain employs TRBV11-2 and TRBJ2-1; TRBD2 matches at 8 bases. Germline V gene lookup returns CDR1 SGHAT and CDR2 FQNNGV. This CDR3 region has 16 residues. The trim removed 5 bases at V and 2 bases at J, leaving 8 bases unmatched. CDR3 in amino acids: CASSTLAGRAYNEQFF. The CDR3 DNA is TGTGCCAGCAGCACCCTAGCGGGCCGCGCCTACAATGAGCAGTTCTTC.

Here the CDR3 reads CASRETTSTDTQYF. CDR3 nucleotide sequence: TGCGCCAGCAGGGAGACTACCTCCACAGATACGCAGTATTTT. This sequence joins TRBV10-2 and TRBJ2-3; D possibly corresponds to TRBD2 (5 bases). The CDR3 has 14 amino acids. Germline V CDR1 and CDR2: WSHSY, SAAADI. V was pared by 6 bases and J by 2 bases, with 12 bases between.

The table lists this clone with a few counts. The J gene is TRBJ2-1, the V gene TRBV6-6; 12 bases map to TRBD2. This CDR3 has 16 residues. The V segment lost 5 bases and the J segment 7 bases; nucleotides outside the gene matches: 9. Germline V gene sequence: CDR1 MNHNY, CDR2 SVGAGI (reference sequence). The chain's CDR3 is CASSGLAGFVGNEQFF. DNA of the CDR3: TGTGCCAGCAGTGGACTAGCGGGATTCGTAGGAAATGAGCAGTTCTTC.

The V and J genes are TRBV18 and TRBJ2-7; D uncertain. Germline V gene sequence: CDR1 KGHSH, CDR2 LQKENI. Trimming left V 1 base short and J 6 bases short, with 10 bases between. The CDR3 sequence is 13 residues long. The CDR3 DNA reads TGTGCCAGCTCACCACTGTCCTCCGGCGAGCAGTACTTC. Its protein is CASSPLSSGEQYF.

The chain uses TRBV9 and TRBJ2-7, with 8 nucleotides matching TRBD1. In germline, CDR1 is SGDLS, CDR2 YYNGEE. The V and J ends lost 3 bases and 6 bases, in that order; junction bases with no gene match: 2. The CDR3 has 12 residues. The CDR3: CASSAGTGEQYF. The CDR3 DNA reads TGTGCCAGCAGCGCCGGGACAGGCGAGCAGTACTTC.